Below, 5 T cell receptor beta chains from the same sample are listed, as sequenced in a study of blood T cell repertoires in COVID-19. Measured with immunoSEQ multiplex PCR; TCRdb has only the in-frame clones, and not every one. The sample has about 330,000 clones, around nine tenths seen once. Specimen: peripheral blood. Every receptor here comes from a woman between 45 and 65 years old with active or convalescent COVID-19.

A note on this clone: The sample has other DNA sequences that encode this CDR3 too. In nucleotides, the CDR3 is TGCAGCGTGGGACAGGGACGGACTGAAGCTTTCTTT. It is translated as CSVGQGRTEAFF. The chain links TRBV29-1 to TRBJ1-1; 9 nucleotides line up with TRBD1. Germline V gives CDR1 SQVTM, CDR2 ANQGSEA. V shed 6 bases and J 5 bases; nucleotides not matched to a gene: 4. The length of the CDR3 is 12 residues. The variable domain in full, with the rest retrieved from reference TRBV29-1 and TRBJ1-1, is SAVISQKPSRDICQRGTSLTIQCQVDSQVTMMFWYRQQPGQSLTLIATANQGSEATYESGFVIDKFPISRPNLTFSTLTVSNMSPEDSSIYLCSVGQGRTEAFFGQGTRLTVV.

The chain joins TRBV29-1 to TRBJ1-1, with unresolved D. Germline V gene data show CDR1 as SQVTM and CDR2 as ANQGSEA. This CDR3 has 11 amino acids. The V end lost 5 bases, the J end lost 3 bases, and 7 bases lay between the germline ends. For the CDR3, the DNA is TGCAGCGTTTTTCCGTACACTGAAGCTTTCTTT. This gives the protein CSVFPYTEAFF.

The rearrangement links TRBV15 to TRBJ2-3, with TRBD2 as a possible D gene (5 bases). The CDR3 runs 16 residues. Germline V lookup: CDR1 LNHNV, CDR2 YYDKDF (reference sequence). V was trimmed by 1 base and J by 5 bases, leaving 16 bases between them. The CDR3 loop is CATSRGRPTRGDTQYF. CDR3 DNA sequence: TGTGCCACCAGCAGAGGCAGGCCAACCCGGGGAGATACGCAGTATTTT.

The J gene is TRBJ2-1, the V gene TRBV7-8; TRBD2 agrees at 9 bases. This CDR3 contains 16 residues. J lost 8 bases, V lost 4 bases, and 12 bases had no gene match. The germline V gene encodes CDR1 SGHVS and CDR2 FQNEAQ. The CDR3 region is CASSWGRLAVRDEQFF. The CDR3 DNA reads TGTGCCAGCAGCTGGGGGCGACTAGCGGTGAGGGATGAGCAGTTCTTC.

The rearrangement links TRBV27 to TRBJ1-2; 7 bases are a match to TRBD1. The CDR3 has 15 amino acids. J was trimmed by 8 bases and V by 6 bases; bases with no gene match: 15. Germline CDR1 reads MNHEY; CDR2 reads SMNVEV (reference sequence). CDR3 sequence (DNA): TGTGCCAGCAGACCCCTCGACAGGGTCATTGGGGGCTACACCTTC. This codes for CASRPLDRVIGGYTF.